This T cell receptor (beta chain) was obtained from a study of shared clonotypes between healthy human individuals. Profiled with immunoSEQ multiplex PCR; TCRdb holds only in-frame clones, not every one. Here the sample spans 630,000 or so clones, roughly 98% being singletons. CD45RO negativity and positive selection for CCR7 defined naive CD8 cells, a population that excluded terminally differentiated effector memory CD45RA+ cells. The V segment lost 4 bases and the J segment 6 bases; nucleotides outside the gene matches: 5. CDR3 size: 14 residues. Germline CDR1 is SGHDT and CDR2 is YYEEEE. Sequencing was done on a sample of naive CD8+ T cells sorted from blood. This receptor was taken from a man aged 25-45 years in good health. The chain recombines TRBV5-6 with TRBJ2-1, with 9 bases lining up with TRBD1. CDR3 nucleotides: TGTGCCAGCAGCCCCGGACAGGGGTTCAATGAGCAGTTCTTC. Its translation is CASSPGQGFNEQFF.